What follows is one T cell receptor (beta chain) and its context. Its specificity is unknown. At one end, the junction sequence differs from germline, possibly due to a read error. This sample is drawn from a study of T cells in Graves' hyperthyroidism and ophthalmopathy. RNA transcripts served as the template for amplifying TCR beta CDR3 regions. TCR CDR3 underwent first-round RT-PCR with the HTBI primer set. TCRdb itself ran the multiplex PCR reads through MiXCR, one entry per CDR3 protein. There are hundreds of thousands of distinct CDR3 sequences in the sample; under 20% occur only once, and 3% to 4% lies in the top ten. Study-wide findings and caveats: With a median lead of approximately 6.4 months before onset, the model predicted ophthalmopathy.

The study defined stable Graves' hyperthyroidism as no ophthalmopathy progression within 18 months. The sequenced sample was blood. The receptor was derived from a woman in her twenties or thirties with Graves' hyperthyroidism.

Written as DNA, the CDR3 is TGTGCCAGCCGAAAGACTAGCGGGAGCTACAATGGGCAGTTCTTC. It is translated as CASRKTSGSYNGQFF. The chain links TRBV12-3 or TRBV12-4 to TRBJ2-1, with 12 bases lining up with TRBD2. The CDR3 has 15 amino acids.